This T cell receptor beta chain was recorded in a study of T cell responses to AZD1222 COVID-19 vaccine. As for the study in general: Some second doses came at about 4 weeks and others at about 12 weeks; these were pooled. Points from the study as a whole: Unmutated variant regions are reportedly the target of nearly half of TCRs that are spike-specific. The donor cohort was predominantly white British with a female majority, and clonal diversity may have been underestimated. Dominant at 160-218 and 743-854, vaccine-associated CD4 TCRs also spanned spike.

The protocol was immunoSEQ multiplex PCR, while the TCRdb copy is restricted to in-frame clones and leaves out a portion. The table lists about 94,000 clones, about 88% of them singletons. With respect to this clone: The antigen is undetermined.

V was trimmed by 6 bases and J by 6 bases, leaving 17 bases between them. The germline gives CDR1 LNHDA, CDR2 SQIVND (reference sequence). This CDR3 region has 14 residues. The TCR comes from an adult in good health. Source: peripheral blood, taken on day 0 of AZD1222 vaccination. V is TRBV19 and J is TRBJ1-1; TRBD1 might be the D (5 bases). CDR3 DNA: TGTGCCAGTAGGCCTCTCCTATTGGGGGCTGAAGCTTTCTTT. Translating gives CASRPLLLGAEAFF.